This T cell receptor beta chain was obtained from a study of blood T cell repertoires in COVID-19. As for the study in general: Some COVID-19 samples were acute and others convalescent; all came from the United States, Italy and Spain. PBMCs, B-cell-depleted T cells, or T cells were the source of the cDNA or gDNA that made up the material.

Study processing details: Reference gene primer amplification yielded estimated nucleated cell counts. Clones were read by immunoSEQ multiplex PCR, and TCRdb kept only the in-frame ones, dropping some. V and J calls and clone size come straight from that table; D and trimming were deduced from the DNA. This table has under 250,000 clones, roughly 86% appearing once. Trimming stripped 4 bases from V and 6 bases from J, with 18 bases between. The CDR3 runs 15 residues. Looked up from germline, CDR1 is LGHNT and CDR2 is FRNRAP. This TCR was sampled from a woman aged 55 to 70 who had recovered from COVID-19. V usage is TRBV12-5 and J usage is TRBJ1-2; TRBD1 might be the D (5 bases). The sample consisted of peripheral blood. The CDR3 is CASGSPDIGQDGYTF. The CDR3 bases are TGTGCTAGTGGTTCGCCCGACATAGGACAAGATGGCTACACCTTC.